The 14 T cell receptor beta chains listed next were all sequenced from one sample in a study of blood T cell repertoires in COVID-19. Generated by immunoSEQ multiplex PCR, the TCRdb table keeps only in-frame clones and is missing some. This table has roughly 260,000 clones, 80% to 90% appearing once. The sequencing sample was made of PBMCs or T cells enriched from blood (not recorded which). The receptor source for this set is a woman in her fifties or sixties who had recovered from COVID-19.

The chain employs TRBV7-8 and TRBJ1-6, with TRBD1 matching over 7 bases. This CDR3 spans 16 amino acids. J gave up 5 bases and V 4 bases, and 8 bases lay outside the gene matches. From germline, CDR1 is SGHVS and CDR2 FQNEAQ. CDR3 region: CASSSPLDRNNSPLHF. The CDR3 DNA follows: TGTGCCAGCAGCTCCCCCCTGGACAGGAATAATTCACCCCTCCACTTT. Combining the CDR3 with reference TRBV7-8 and TRBJ1-6 gives the whole variable domain GAGVSQSPRYKVAKRGQDVALRCDPISGHVSLFWYQQALGQGPEFLTYFQNEAQLDKSGLPSDRFFAERPEGSVSTLKIQRTQQEDSAVYLCASSSPLDRNNSPLHFGNGTRLTVT.

The chain uses TRBV7-9 and TRBJ2-4; 7 nucleotides match TRBD1. The germline V gene encodes CDR1 SEHNR and CDR2 FQNEAQ (reference sequence). Trimming removed 0 bases from V and 3 bases from J; junction bases left unmatched: 2. This CDR3 region has 15 residues. The CDR3, as DNA: TGTGCCAGCAGCTTAGCGACAGGGCTCAAAAACATTCAGTACTTC. This sequence encodes CASSLATGLKNIQYF.

The gene calls are TRBV2 and TRBJ1-2, with D perhaps TRBD1 (6 bases). The V end was cut by 3 bases, the J end by 7 bases, with 12 bases between. Germline CDR1 reads SNHLY; CDR2 reads FYNNEI. The CDR3 contains 13 residues. The DNA for the CDR3 is TGTGCCAGCAGTGACAGGGGAGCCACTGGCTACACCTTC. Translation: CASSDRGATGYTF.

The genes are TRBV28 and TRBJ1-5; tentative D call: TRBD1 (5 bases). Trimming removed 6 bases from V and 9 bases from J, with 15 bases in between. The CDR3 has 13 residues. Germline CDR1 reads MDHEN; CDR2 reads SYDVKM. The CDR3 DNA sequence: TGTGCCAGCAGGAACAGGCAGTTCGGGCCCCAGCATTTT. This encodes CASRNRQFGPQHF.

V usage is TRBV9 and J usage is TRBJ2-3; 7 bases map to TRBD2. The CDR3 has 15 amino acids. V lost 3 bases, J lost 2 bases, and 6 bases stayed unmatched. Per germline, CDR1 SGDLS and CDR2 YYNGEE. As DNA, the CDR3 is TGTGCCAGCAGCGCCACTAGACTAGCCACAGATACGCAGTATTTT. This translates into CASSATRLATDTQYF.

This sequence joins TRBV27 and TRBJ1-5; D is perhaps TRBD1 (5 bases). The germline CDR1 and CDR2 sequences are MNHEY and SMNVEV (reference sequence). The CDR3 consists of 14 residues. Trimming pared 5 bases from V and 4 bases from J, leaving 12 bases between. DNA for the CDR3: TGTGCCAGCAGTCCTTTGGGGGGGAATCAGCCCCAGCATTTT. Amino acids: CASSPLGGNQPQHF.

The sample holds a few counts of this clone. The chain employs TRBV7-9 and TRBJ2-7; 12 bases line up with TRBD2. Germline V gives CDR1 SEHNR, CDR2 FQNEAQ (reference sequence). The CDR3 runs to 16 residues. Trimming removed 5 bases from V and 4 bases from J; junction bases left unmatched: 9. The CDR3 nucleotides are TGTGCCAGCAGCCCGCGGACTAGCGGGACTCCATACGAGCAGTACTTC. It encodes CASSPRTSGTPYEQYF.

V and J are TRBV5-4 and TRBJ2-1; tentative D call: TRBD2 (6 bases). The germline V and J ends were trimmed by 0 bases and 6 bases, with 13 bases remaining between them. CDR3 size: 15 residues. Germline CDR1 and CDR2: SGHNT and YYREEE (reference sequence). CDR3 sequence: CASSLGWDSTNEQFF. CDR3 nucleotide sequence: TGTGCCAGCAGCTTGGGGTGGGACTCCACCAATGAGCAGTTCTTC.

The chain recombines TRBV5-1 with TRBJ1-1; 7 nucleotides align to TRBD1. Germline CDR1 SGHRS, CDR2 YFSETQ. The CDR3 length is 14 residues. V lost 4 bases to trimming and J lost 4 bases; unmatched junction nucleotides: 7. CDR3 loop: CASSLTGSFTEAFF. CDR3 bases: TGCGCCAGCAGCCTGACAGGGTCGTTCACTGAAGCTTTCTTT.

The genes are TRBV5-1 and TRBJ2-7; 7 nucleotides match TRBD2. Germline CDR1 reads SGHRS; CDR2 reads YFSETQ. The V gene end was trimmed by 0 bases and the J gene end by 3 bases; junction bases not matched to a gene: 9. This CDR3 contains 16 residues. The CDR3 region is CASSLAMTSSHYEQYF. The CDR3 DNA reads as TGCGCCAGCAGCTTGGCCATGACTAGCTCACACTACGAGCAGTACTTC. Full variable domain (outside the CDR3, taken from reference TRBV5-1 and TRBJ2-7): KAGVTQTPRYLIKTRGQQVTLSCSPISGHRSVSWYQQTPGQGLQFLFEYFSETQRNKGNFPGRFSGRQFSNSRSEMNVSTLELGDSALYLCASSLAMTSSHYEQYFGPGTRLTVT.

This chain links TRBV10-3 with TRBJ1-5, with 10 positions matching TRBD1. CDR3 length equals 17 residues. The V segment lost 10 bases and the J segment 6 bases; nucleotides outside the gene matches: 18. Germline values: CDR1 ENHRY, CDR2 SYGVKD. The CDR3 here is CATQGGFRDRGTQPQHF. CDR3 sequence (DNA): TGTGCCACCCAGGGGGGTTTCCGGGACAGGGGAACTCAGCCCCAGCATTTT.

This rearrangement joins TRBV25-1 to TRBJ1-6, with unresolved D. CDR3 length equals 16 residues. Deletions cut 2 bases from V and 7 bases from J, with 15 bases between. Germline values: CDR1 MGHDK, CDR2 SYGVNS. The CDR3 region is CASSEGYSQPNSPLHF. The DNA of the CDR3 is TGTGCCAGCAGTGAAGGATACAGTCAACCGAATTCACCCCTCCACTTT.

The chain employs TRBV4-1 and TRBJ2-7, with TRBD2 identical over 8 bases. V gave up 3 bases and J gave up 0 bases; unmatched junction bases: 10. CDR1 is MGHRA and CDR2 is YSYEKL in the germline V gene. CDR3 length: 17 amino acids. CDR3 DNA: TGCGCCAGCAGCCAGGAACCCCTAGCGGGCAGCTCCTACGAGCAGTACTTC. It specifies CASSQEPLAGSSYEQYF.

This clone has only one observation. The J gene is TRBJ2-2, the V gene TRBV7-9; maybe TRBD1 (5 bases). Germline lookup yields CDR1 SEHNR and CDR2 FQNEAQ (reference sequence). The CDR3 is 15 amino acids. V was trimmed by 5 bases and J by 6 bases, leaving 16 bases between them. CDR3 sequence: CASSPIARVSGELFF. DNA of the CDR3: TGTGCCAGCAGCCCAATCGCCAGGGTTTCCGGGGAGCTGTTTTTT.